Below, 10 T cell receptor beta chains from the same sample are listed, as sequenced in a study of regulatory T cells in long-lasting Graves disease (dated by TCRdb to the early 2020s). What the time point label conveys for this sample: newly diagnosed GD, antithyroid drugs for less than 3 months. For both TCR sequencing and RNA sequencing, RNA was extracted from PBMCs using TRIzol. The library came from multiplex PCR. Sequenced on an Illumina HiSeq 4000. iRepertoire HTBI primers and Arm-PCR amplification of CDR3 regions were used to construct TCR beta libraries. TCRdb reprocessed the public reads (quality trimming at Q25 with fastp, clone calling with MiXCR) and kept in-frame beta chains. Every entry covers one CDR3 protein and lists the most common genes and DNA from its rows. For this sample there are about 530,000 distinct CDR3 sequences; about 16% appear just once. Clones ranked in the top ten supply 25% of the sample.

These data also featured in a second study, about T cells in Graves' hyperthyroidism and ophthalmopathy.

The material was peripheral blood mononuclear cells (PBMCs), obtained at new diagnosis, from a patient treated with antithyroid drugs. These TCRs come from a woman aged 40 to 65 with Graves disease. Donor details come from another sample of the same person, matched by shared clones.

The chain links TRBV2 to TRBJ1-1, with no clear D. From germline, CDR1 is SNHLY and CDR2 FYNNEI. V gave up 3 bases and J gave up 5 bases, with 19 bases separating them. The CDR3 contains 16 residues. The CDR3 spells CASSDSRSGVGTEAFF. In DNA, the CDR3 is TGTGCCAGCAGTGACTCGAGGTCCGGGGTCGGGACTGAAGCTTTCTTT.

The rearrangement joins TRBV9 to TRBJ2-5, with 7 bases identical to TRBD2. The CDR3 runs to 14 residues. Trimming cost V 3 bases and J 4 bases; bases outside gene matches: 6. Germline assignment: CDR1 SGDLS and CDR2 YYNGEE. CDR3 sequence: CASSEGAGTETQYF. In DNA, the CDR3 is TGTGCCAGCAGCGAGGGAGCGGGGACAGAGACCCAGTACTTC.

The V call is TRBV9, the J call TRBJ2-3, with 7 bases matching TRBD1. The length of the CDR3 is 18 residues. The germline V gene encodes CDR1 SGDLS and CDR2 YYNGEE. J gave up 2 bases and V 3 bases, and 15 bases lay outside the gene matches. The CDR3 here is CASSAHRGPLLITDTQYF. The CDR3 nucleotides are TGTGCCAGCAGCGCCCACAGGGGACCACTCCTAATCACAGATACGCAGTATTTT.

This clonotype appeared many times. The chain has TRBV7-3 and TRBJ2-1; TRBD1 aligns across 9 bases. V lost 4 bases to trimming and J lost 9 bases; unmatched junction nucleotides: 10. There are 15 residues in the CDR3. Looked up from germline, CDR1 is SGHTA and CDR2 is FQGTGA. DNA of the CDR3: TGTGCCAGCAGCTCCGGGACAGGGCGGGTTAGTGAGCAGTTCTTC. This sequence encodes CASSSGTGRVSEQFF.

This clonotype was seen a few times. The V and J genes are TRBV30 and TRBJ2-7; TRBD1 matches at 8 bases. The CDR3 sequence is 14 residues long. Per the germline V gene, CDR1 is GTSNPN and CDR2 is SVGIG (reference sequence). Trimming at V came to 3 bases and at J to 0 bases, leaving 4 bases not matched to a gene. In DNA, the CDR3 is TGTGCCTGGAGCCCCGGGACAGGCTCCTACGAGCAGTACTTC. Its translation is CAWSPGTGSYEQYF.

Details on this clonotype: This sequence may be a read error, since a much larger clone differs from it by one base. This chain joins TRBV6-2 or TRBV6-3 and TRBJ1-4; 8 nucleotides line up with TRBD1. Trimming took 6 bases from V and 10 from J; bases not matched to a gene: 10. Germline CDR1 MNHEY, CDR2 SVGEGT. This CDR3 comprises 14 residues. The CDR3 loop reads CASRAGTGLGKLFF. The CDR3 DNA reads as TGTGCCAGCAGGGCCGGGACAGGACTTGGAAAACTGTTTTTT.

The genes are TRBV12-3 or TRBV12-4 and TRBJ2-3; possible D gene TRBD1, 6 bases. V was shortened by 5 bases and J by 2 bases, with 14 bases between the two germline ends. CDR3 size: 15 residues. CDR3 coding DNA: TGTGCCAGCAGTGGGTCGGGACAAATCACAGATACGCAGTATTTT. Translation gives CASSGSGQITDTQYF.

This clonotype was counted a few times. The J gene is TRBJ2-7, the V gene TRBV2, with D maybe TRBD1 (6 bases). The CDR3 totals 14 residues. The V end was cut by 2 bases, the J end by 0 bases, with 8 bases between. Germline CDR1 and CDR2: SNHLY and FYNNEI. DNA of the CDR3: TGTGCCAGCAGTGAAACAGGGTTCTCCTACGAGCAGTACTTC. It translates to CASSETGFSYEQYF.

There are many counts of this clonotype. The CDR3 DNA reads as TGTGCCAGCAGCCTTAAGGGAGATGAGCAGTTCTTC. Encoded protein: CASSLKGDEQFF. This chain connects TRBV11-2 to TRBJ2-1, with D possibly TRBD2 on 5 matching bases. Per the germline V gene, CDR1 is SGHAT and CDR2 is FQNNGV. The CDR3 runs to 12 residues. Trimming removed 5 bases at V and 8 bases at J, with 10 bases between.

This clonotype came up a few times. A read error may explain this, as a much larger clone is one base away. This chain connects TRBV28 to TRBJ1-1; D possibly corresponds to TRBD1 (5 bases). Trimming removed 8 bases at V and 4 bases at J, with 14 bases between. The CDR3 is made up of 13 amino acids. Germline CDR1 is MDHEN and CDR2 is SYDVKM. The CDR3 spells CASLPGTATEAFF. CDR3 nucleotide sequence: TGTGCCAGCCTTCCAGGGACGGCCACTGAAGCTTTCTTT.